The 15 T cell receptor beta chains below come from one sample, sequenced in a study of regulatory T cells in long-lasting Graves disease. As for time point: persistent/refractory GD, antithyroid drugs over 5 years with positive TRAb. The authors made the TCR library using RNA they extracted from PBMCs. To make TCR beta libraries, researchers used iRepertoire HTBI primers and Arm-PCR of CDR3 regions. TCRdb re-called the multiplex PCR reads with MiXCR, one entry per CDR3 protein. This sample has about 660,000 distinct CDR3 sequences, with 25% to 35% found just once. The material was peripheral blood mononuclear cells (PBMCs), obtained when the disease was refractory, from a patient treated with antithyroid drugs. The receptors shown here come from a female donor with Graves disease.

In this sample, this clonotype turned up many times. This sequence joins TRBV12-3 or TRBV12-4 and TRBJ1-1, with D perhaps TRBD1 (5 bases). This CDR3 has 12 amino acids. V was cut by 7 bases and J by 4 bases, with 10 bases left in between. CDR3 bases: TGTGCCAGCACTCCAGGGCCCACTGAAGCTTTCTTT. Its translation: CASTPGPTEAFF.

This clonotype was seen ten or more times. This chain links TRBV6-1 with TRBJ1-5; TRBD1 might be the D (6 bases). Germline V gene sequence: CDR1 MNHNS, CDR2 SASEGT. The CDR3 covers 14 residues. The germline V and J ends were trimmed by 6 bases and 1 base, with 10 bases remaining between them. The CDR3 DNA reads TGTGCCAGCAGAGGCGGGACAAGCAATCAGCCCCAGCATTTT. Its translation: CASRGGTSNQPQHF.

This chain uses TRBV5-6 with TRBJ1-5; 7 positions agree with TRBD1. From germline, CDR1 is SGHDT and CDR2 YYEEEE. V was clipped by 3 bases and J by 9 bases; unmatched bases: 9. The CDR3 runs 14 residues. CDR3 protein: CASSSGGYQGPQHF. The CDR3 nucleotides are TGTGCCAGCAGCTCAGGGGGGTACCAGGGGCCCCAGCATTTT.

The V gene is TRBV20-1, the J gene TRBJ1-5; no reliable D call. The CDR3 covers 19 residues. V lost 3 bases and J lost 0, with 24 bases in between. The germline gives CDR1 DFQATT, CDR2 SNEGSKA (reference sequence). The CDR3 here is CSARQRAITIISSNQPQHF. The CDR3 DNA reads TGCAGTGCTAGGCAACGGGCCATAACGATTATTTCTAGCAATCAGCCCCAGCATTTT.

This clonotype was counted only a few times. CDR3 nucleotide sequence: TGCAGTCCTTCCCAGGGGAAGGCCACTGAAGCTTTCTTT. Translated: CSPSQGKATEAFF. This sequence joins TRBV20-1 and TRBJ1-1, with D tentatively TRBD1 (6 bases). Trimming took off 8 bases at V and 4 bases at J, with 17 bases between the two ends. The germline CDR1 and CDR2 sequences are DFQATT and SNEGSKA (reference sequence). The CDR3 sequence is 13 residues long.

This clonotype was observed many times. The chain combines TRBV29-1 with TRBJ1-3, with no clear D. Germline-derived CDR1 and CDR2 are SQVTM and ANQGSEA. Trimming left V 7 bases short and J 0 bases short, with 13 bases between. The CDR3 is 14 residues long. In DNA form, the CDR3 reads TGCAGCGCCCTCGGATCCCACTCTGGAAACACCATATATTTT. This translates into CSALGSHSGNTIYF.

The rearrangement uses TRBV19 and TRBJ1-1, with 9 bases lining up with TRBD1. The CDR3 is 19 amino acids. Germline V gene lookup returns CDR1 LNHDA and CDR2 SQIVND (reference sequence). V dropped 5 bases and J dropped 9; count of bases not matched to a gene: 25. CDR3: CASSSRTGVVPLMSSQAFF. The CDR3 DNA reads as TGTGCCAGTAGTTCAAGGACAGGGGTCGTCCCACTAATGAGCAGTCAAGCTTTCTTT.

V is TRBV9 and J is TRBJ2-7, with 8 bases aligning to TRBD1. V was clipped by 0 bases and J by 8 bases; unmatched bases: 7. Germline V gene sequence: CDR1 SGDLS, CDR2 YYNGEE. This CDR3 has 14 amino acids. The chain's CDR3 is CASSVAAAGGKQYF. The CDR3 DNA is TGTGCCAGCAGCGTAGCTGCGGCAGGGGGCAAGCAGTACTTC.

This chain links TRBV5-5 with TRBJ1-3, with 7 bases matching TRBD1. The CDR3 contains 17 residues. Germline V CDR1 and CDR2: SGHKS, YYEKEE (reference sequence). Trimming removed 2 bases from V and 0 bases from J; junction bases left unmatched: 8. CDR3 loop: CASSFIPAGGSGNTIYF. CDR3 DNA sequence: TGTGCCAGCAGCTTTATACCGGCAGGGGGCTCTGGAAACACCATATATTTT.

The chain uses TRBV19 and TRBJ1-4; no clear D gene. From germline, CDR1 is LNHDA and CDR2 SQIVND (reference sequence). V was cut by 7 bases and J by 0 bases, with 9 bases left in between. There are 14 residues in the CDR3. CDR3 in DNA: TGTGCCAGTACCGCGTATGCAACTAATGAAAAACTGTTTTTT. Translated: CASTAYATNEKLFF.

This clonotype was detected many times. The V and J genes are TRBV2 and TRBJ1-2, with unresolved D. From germline, CDR1 is SNHLY and CDR2 FYNNEI. CDR3 length: 13 amino acids. With 1 base removed from V and 1 base from J, the gap between germline ends came to 4 bases. The CDR3 sequence: CASSEEINYGYTF. As DNA, the CDR3 is TGTGCCAGCAGTGAAGAGATTAACTATGGCTACACCTTC.

J is TRBJ1-6 and V is TRBV2, with 11 bases identical to TRBD1. This CDR3 contains 14 residues. The V segment lost 4 bases and the J segment 10 bases; nucleotides outside the gene matches: 3. Germline V gene sequence: CDR1 SNHLY, CDR2 FYNNEI. In nucleotides, the CDR3 is TGTGCCAGCAGTGGGACAGGGGGCGACTCACCCCTCCACTTT. Translated: CASSGTGGDSPLHF.

Only a few counts were recorded for this clonotype. The chain joins TRBV27 to TRBJ2-5, with D perhaps TRBD2 (5 bases). The CDR3 consists of 15 residues. The V gene's germline CDR1 is MNHEY and CDR2 SMNVEV (reference sequence). Trimming pared 1 base from V and 5 bases from J, leaving 14 bases between. In nucleotides, the CDR3 is TGTGCCAGCAGTTTATTCCGGGGAACCCCCGAGACCCAGTACTTC. This gives the protein CASSLFRGTPETQYF.

This clonotype occurred a few times. J is TRBJ1-5 and V is TRBV19; the D gene is possibly TRBD1 (6 bases). This CDR3 has 15 amino acids. Per the germline V gene, CDR1 is LNHDA and CDR2 is SQIVND (reference sequence). V shed 10 bases and J shed 0 bases, with 16 bases lying between them. For the CDR3, the DNA is TGTGCCACGGCAGGGACACGCAATAGCAATCAGCCCCAGCATTTT. Amino acids: CATAGTRNSNQPQHF.

This clonotype was detected many times. This chain connects TRBV6-1 to TRBJ2-7, with TRBD2 identical over 15 bases. The CDR3 totals 14 residues. Germline V gene data show CDR1 as MNHNS and CDR2 as SASEGT. The V segment lost 6 bases and the J segment 6 bases; nucleotides outside the gene matches: 3. CDR3 sequence (DNA): TGTGCCAGCAGGAGGACTAGCGGGAGGGTCGAGCAGTACTTC. Its protein is CASRRTSGRVEQYF.